This T cell receptor (beta chain) came from a study of blood T cell repertoires in COVID-19. Study-level information: The United States, Italy and Spain were the sources of the acute and convalescent COVID-19 samples. The analysed material was cDNA or gDNA that came from T cells, B-cell-depleted T cells, or PBMCs.

Authors' analysis steps: Reference gene primers were amplified, and this amplification served to estimate nucleated cell counts. Clones were sequenced by immunoSEQ multiplex PCR, and TCRdb holds only the in-frame ones, with some missing. That table supplies the V and J calls and clone size; D and trimming were determined from the DNA. The table records some 340,000 clones, over 70% of them present only once. V shed 3 bases and J 1 base; nucleotides not matched to a gene: 4. This CDR3 is built from 16 residues. Germline CDR1 reads KGHSH; CDR2 reads LQKENI. The chain employs TRBV18 and TRBJ1-1, with TRBD1 matching 11 bases. The clonotype originates from a man aged 25-45 years with active or convalescent COVID-19. The sequencing sample was made of peripheral blood. Here the CDR3 reads CASSPGQGERNTEAFF. The CDR3 nucleotides read TGTGCCAGCTCACCGGGACAGGGGGAGAGGAACACTGAAGCTTTCTTT.